This T cell receptor beta chain is from a study of blood T cell repertoires in COVID-19. Study context: Samples representing acute and convalescent COVID-19 were sourced from the United States, Italy and Spain.

The V gene's germline CDR1 is LGHDT and CDR2 YNNKEL (reference sequence). This CDR3 has 16 residues. J lost 5 bases, V lost 3 bases, and 10 bases had no gene match. The data were produced by immunoSEQ multiplex PCR, yet TCRdb's version contains in-frame clones alone and is incomplete. The sample has some 400,000 clones, around 86% seen once; the top ten hold around 2.9%. The chain employs TRBV3-1 (or the pseudogene TRBV3-2) and TRBJ1-2, with 9 positions matching TRBD1. This clonotype was sampled from a human donor in a cohort sampled during active COVID-19. Sequenced input: peripheral blood. CDR3 region: CASSQGGTGIKYGYTF. The DNA for the CDR3 is TGTGCCAGCAGCCAGGGGGGGACAGGGATAAAGTATGGCTACACCTTC.